The 4 T cell receptor beta chains in this list originate from one sample, sequenced in a study of CDR3 diversity in severe acne. TCRdb fed the PCR reads into MiXCR, producing one record per CDR3 protein. The data contain 84,000 or so distinct CDR3 sequences, 45% to 50% of them singletons. The sample consisted of blood. The receptors derive from a male donor in good health, serving as a control.

The CDR3 loop reads CASSHRGGQGTYEQYF. CDR3 coding DNA: TGTGCCAGCAGCCACCGGGGGGGACAGGGTACCTACGAGCAGTACTTC. The chain joins TRBV5-6 to TRBJ2-7; possibly TRBD1 for D (9 bases). Trimming took off 4 bases at V and 2 bases at J, with 19 bases between the two ends. This CDR3 is 16 amino acids long. Germline values: CDR1 SGHDT, CDR2 YYEEEE.

The chain links TRBV29-1 to TRBJ1-2; D is uncertain. This CDR3 spans 13 amino acids. V dropped 7 bases and J dropped 0 bases, with 12 bases sitting between them. In germline, CDR1 is SQVTM, CDR2 ANQGSEA. The DNA of the CDR3 is TGCAGCGGTGGCACCCAGGCTAACTATGGCTACACCTTC. It yields the protein CSGGTQANYGYTF.

The chain links TRBV2 to TRBJ1-3; 7 bases align to TRBD1. CDR1 and CDR2 from the germline V gene are SNHLY and FYNNEI. Unmatched junction bases numbered 2, after V lost 5 bases and J lost 1 base. This CDR3 is 14 amino acids long. In nucleotides, the CDR3 is TGTGCCAGCAGTACGGACAGGTCTGGAAACACCATATATTTT. Residues: CASSTDRSGNTIYF.

Many counts were recorded for this clonotype. The chain recombines TRBV9 with TRBJ1-1, with TRBD1 matching 7 bases. J was trimmed by 3 bases and V by 3 bases; bases with no gene match: 2. This CDR3 is 13 amino acids long. Germline V lookup: CDR1 SGDLS, CDR2 YYNGEE. CDR3 nucleotides: TGTGCCAGCAGCGCCGGACAGGACACTGAAGCTTTCTTT. It yields the protein CASSAGQDTEAFF.